This T cell receptor beta chain was captured by sequencing in a study of T cells in Graves' hyperthyroidism and ophthalmopathy. From RNA transcripts, TCR beta CDR3 regions were amplified. Researchers ran a first-round RT-PCR on the TCR CDR3 using the HTBI primer set. TCRdb reprocessed the multiplex PCR reads via MiXCR and lists one record per CDR3 protein. The sample contains about half a million distinct CDR3 sequences, around 20% of which appear only once. Trimming removed 6 bases from V and 5 bases from J; junction bases left unmatched: 8. In germline, CDR1 is DFQATT, CDR2 SNEGSKA (reference sequence). CDR3 size: 13 residues. Stable disease denoted Graves' hyperthyroidism without ophthalmopathy progression within 18 months. Lactation, pregnancy, other autoimmune disease or uncontrolled infection led to exclusion of patients.

The receptor was isolated from a man in his late teens or twenties with Graves' hyperthyroidism. The sequencing sample was made of blood. J is TRBJ2-3 and V is TRBV20-1; 7 positions agree with TRBD1. CDR3 sequence reads: CSAFTTGLDTQYF. CDR3 DNA sequence: TGCAGTGCCTTCACGACAGGGCTAGATACGCAGTATTTT.